The 27 T cell receptor beta chains in this list originate from one sample, sequenced in a study of blood T cell repertoires in COVID-19. Only in-frame clones appear in the TCRdb table, and some are missing; sequencing was by immunoSEQ multiplex PCR. Found here are 220,000 or so clones, 90% of them singletons; the top ten hold roughly 16%. The sequenced material came from PBMCs or T cells enriched from blood (not recorded which). These receptors all come from a man aged 25-40 years who had been exposed to COVID-19.

The V gene is TRBV27, the J gene TRBJ2-7; D is perhaps TRBD2 (6 bases). This CDR3 has 15 residues. Germline V gene data show CDR1 as MNHEY and CDR2 as SMNVEV (reference sequence). V dropped 3 bases and J dropped 0 bases, with 12 bases sitting between them. CDR3 in DNA: TGTGCCAGCAGTTTCGGGCGGGGTAGCTCCTACGAGCAGTACTTC. Protein sequence: CASSFGRGSSYEQYF.

This clone has just one count. This chain uses TRBV5-1 with TRBJ2-3, with 7 positions matching TRBD2. Trimming cost V 4 bases and J 2 bases; bases outside gene matches: 10. This CDR3 has 16 residues. CDR1 SGHRS and CDR2 YFSETQ come from the germline V gene. CDR3 in DNA: TGCGCCAGCAGCCCCGTCGGGGGGAGAACCACAGATACGCAGTATTTT. This sequence encodes CASSPVGGRTTDTQYF.

This chain links TRBV29-1 with TRBJ1-5, with D perhaps matching TRBD1 (5 bases). The V end was cut by 6 bases, the J end by 1 base, with 10 bases between. This CDR3 has 13 residues. CDR1 and CDR2 from the germline V gene are SQVTM and ANQGSEA. The CDR3 sequence: CSVPAGSNQPQHF. The CDR3 DNA follows: TGCAGCGTCCCCGCAGGGAGCAATCAGCCCCAGCATTTT.

This clone was counted a single time. The rearrangement joins TRBV28 to TRBJ1-5; D is ambiguous. Trimming shortened V by 3 bases and J by 5 bases, and 17 bases separated the two germline ends. The germline CDR1 and CDR2 sequences are MDHEN and SYDVKM. This CDR3 spans 16 amino acids. Here the CDR3 DNA reads TGTGCCAGCAGTTTTTTAGCCGAGTACTTAGATCAGCCCCAGCATTTT. Its protein is CASSFLAEYLDQPQHF.

Remarks on this clone: At the DNA level, this CDR3 is encoded by other sequences in the same sample as well. The J gene is TRBJ2-7, the V gene TRBV5-4; 7 nucleotides match TRBD1. The CDR3 is made up of 14 amino acids. Germline V lookup: CDR1 SGHNT, CDR2 YYREEE (reference sequence). With V trimmed by 0 bases and J by 3 bases, 3 bases remained unmatched. The CDR3 protein is CASSLEGAGYEQYF. In DNA, the CDR3 is TGTGCCAGCAGCTTGGAGGGGGCCGGCTACGAGCAGTACTTC.

This sequence joins TRBV5-1 and TRBJ1-2, with 7 bases identical to TRBD1. After removal of 8 bases from V and 8 bases from J, the junction contained 9 bases not matched to a gene. CDR1 is SGHRS, CDR2 YFSETQ, per germline. The CDR3 is 12 residues long. CDR3 nucleotide sequence: TGCGCCAGTGGGAAAGACAGGGTCGGCTACACCTTC. Translating gives CASGKDRVGYTF.

In this sample, this clone turned up once. The V gene is TRBV7-2, the J gene TRBJ2-1, with D perhaps TRBD1 (5 bases). In germline, CDR1 is SGHTA, CDR2 FQGNSA. The CDR3 sequence is 20 residues long. Trimming cost V 0 bases and J 2 bases, with 23 bases left between them. The CDR3 region has the DNA TGTGCCAGCAGCTTAGCTCTCGTCCCCCGGGCCCCGGACACCTACAATGAGCAGTTCTTC. Encoded protein: CASSLALVPRAPDTYNEQFF.

In its sample, this clone was seen once. The rearrangement links TRBV2 to TRBJ1-2, with TRBD1 matching 10 bases. The CDR3 has 14 residues. Germline CDR1 and CDR2: SNHLY and FYNNEI. V lost 4 bases to trimming and J lost 8 bases; unmatched junction nucleotides: 7. CDR3 region: CASSGDRGLGGYTF. The DNA for the CDR3 is TGTGCCAGCAGTGGGGACAGGGGTTTGGGGGGCTACACCTTC.

This clone appeared a single time. This CDR3 reads CASNSQLTRDRGGVSTGELFF. The CDR3, as DNA: TGTGCCAGTAATTCACAATTAACCCGGGACAGGGGCGGAGTGAGCACCGGGGAGCTGTTTTTT. The chain joins TRBV19 to TRBJ2-2, with 10 bases matching TRBD1. Germline lookup yields CDR1 LNHDA and CDR2 SQIVND (reference sequence). The CDR3 runs to 21 residues. With 7 bases clipped from V and 4 bases from J, the junction kept 24 bases outside the gene matches.

This clone was seen a handful of times. The chain links TRBV19 to TRBJ1-3; D call uncertain. V lost 4 bases and J 0 bases, leaving 16 bases between the germline ends. From germline, CDR1 is LNHDA and CDR2 SQIVND (reference sequence). This CDR3 is built from 17 residues. CDR3: CASSRDPGGLSGNTIYF. CDR3 DNA: TGTGCCAGTAGTAGAGACCCGGGAGGACTCTCTGGAAACACCATATATTTT.

The chain combines TRBV6-5 with TRBJ1-2; D may be TRBD1 (5 bases). The germline CDR1 and CDR2 sequences are MNHEY and SVGAGI. V was clipped by 10 bases and J by 1 base, with 10 bases between them. CDR3 length equals 12 residues. CDR3 nucleotide sequence: TGTGCCACCACCAGGGATAACTATGGCTACACCTTC. Protein sequence: CATTRDNYGYTF.

V is TRBV5-1 and J is TRBJ1-4; D is unclear. CDR1 SGHRS and CDR2 YFSETQ come from the germline V gene. V was trimmed by 0 bases and J by 7 bases, leaving 10 bases between them. This CDR3 has 14 residues. CDR3 DNA: TGCGCCAGCAGCTTGGACGGACTCAGTGAAAAACTGTTTTTT. Translating gives CASSLDGLSEKLFF. Filled out from reference TRBV5-1 and TRBJ1-4, the complete variable domain reads KAGVTQTPRYLIKTRGQQVTLSCSPISGHRSVSWYQQTPGQGLQFLFEYFSETQRNKGNFPGRFSGRQFSNSRSEMNVSTLELGDSALYLCASSLDGLSEKLFFGSGTQLSVL.

The chain carries TRBV12-3 or TRBV12-4 and TRBJ1-6, with D uncertain. The CDR3 covers 13 residues. The V and J ends lost 0 bases and 8 bases respectively, with 5 bases between them. In nucleotides, the CDR3 is TGTGCCAGCAGTTTAGCACGGGATTCACCCCTCCACTTT. It yields the protein CASSLARDSPLHF.

The CDR3 here is CASSGVWDYGYTF. The DNA for the CDR3 is TGTGCCAGCTCCGGGGTGTGGGACTATGGCTACACCTTC. The chain employs TRBV7-9 and TRBJ1-2; no clear D. CDR1 and CDR2 from the germline V gene are SEHNR and FQNEAQ (reference sequence). Trimming cost V 8 bases and J 3 bases, with 13 bases left between them. The CDR3 extends over 13 amino acids.

The V and J genes are TRBV25-1 and TRBJ1-2; D is unclear. Germline CDR1 reads MGHDK; CDR2 reads SYGVNS. This CDR3 is 14 amino acids long. V gave up 6 bases and J gave up 0 bases, with 11 bases separating them. CDR3 bases: TGTGCCAGCAGGTCCTCCATAGCTAACTATGGCTACACCTTC. Translation gives CASRSSIANYGYTF.

The rearrangement uses TRBV4-2 and TRBJ1-1, with D perhaps matching TRBD1 (6 bases). This CDR3 has 14 residues. Germline V CDR1 and CDR2: LGHNA, YNFKEQ. V was shortened by 4 bases and J by 3 bases, with 12 bases between the two germline ends. CDR3 loop: CASSPSGADTEAFF. The CDR3 nucleotides are TGTGCCAGCAGCCCCTCAGGGGCCGACACTGAAGCTTTCTTT.

The chain links TRBV12-3 or TRBV12-4 to TRBJ1-5; D is uncertain. This CDR3 is built from 11 residues. With 6 bases removed from V and 4 bases from J, the gap between germline ends came to 4 bases. This chain's CDR3 is CASRSNQPQHF. CDR3 DNA sequence: TGTGCCAGCAGGAGTAATCAGCCCCAGCATTTT.

The V and J genes are TRBV6-5 and TRBJ2-7, with 7 bases aligning to TRBD1. The germline V gene encodes CDR1 MNHEY and CDR2 SVGAGI. The V and J ends lost 5 bases and 5 bases, in that order; junction bases with no gene match: 12. The CDR3 runs 15 residues. The CDR3 DNA reads as TGTGCCAGCAGTAAATACGGACAGGTCGACGACGAGCAGTACTTC. Protein: CASSKYGQVDDEQYF.

This chain connects TRBV5-1 to TRBJ2-7, with D possibly TRBD1 on 6 matching bases. V was clipped by 3 bases and J by 2 bases, with 12 bases between them. The germline gives CDR1 SGHRS, CDR2 YFSETQ. This CDR3 has 14 amino acids. Here the CDR3 DNA reads TGCGCCAGCAGCTACTCAGGGGCGGCCTACGAGCAGTACTTC. Protein sequence: CASSYSGAAYEQYF.

The genes are TRBV3-1 (or the pseudogene TRBV3-2) and TRBJ1-2; D unclear. Germline V lookup: CDR1 LGHDT, CDR2 YNNKEL (reference sequence). The V end was cut by 1 base, the J end by 4 bases, with 19 bases between. There are 17 residues in the CDR3. The CDR3 reads CASSQGTQIGVVYGYTF. CDR3 DNA: TGTGCCAGCAGCCAAGGGACCCAGATCGGGGTGGTCTATGGCTACACCTTC.

In its sample, this clone was seen once. The chain is built from TRBV5-1 and TRBJ2-2, with D possibly being TRBD1 (7 bases). CDR3 size: 15 residues. V lost 4 bases and J lost 4, with 14 bases in between. Per germline, CDR1 SGHRS and CDR2 YFSETQ. CDR3 nucleotide sequence: TGCGCCAGCAGCCCAGGGGGGCGCGGCACCGGGGAGCTGTTTTTT. Protein: CASSPGGRGTGELFF.

In this sample, this clone turned up once. This sample includes further DNA sequences coding for the same CDR3. CDR3 nucleotides: TGTGCCAGCAGTCGAACAGGGGACGGCTACACCTTC. Translated: CASSRTGDGYTF. This sequence joins TRBV6-5 and TRBJ1-2, with 7 bases aligning to TRBD1. Germline values: CDR1 MNHEY, CDR2 SVGAGI. The J segment lost 8 bases and the V segment lost 5 bases, leaving 5 bases of the junction unmatched. The CDR3 runs 12 residues.

The V gene is TRBV24-1, the J gene TRBJ2-1, with TRBD1 matching over 9 bases. The CDR3 covers 17 residues. The V and J ends lost 2 bases and 2 bases, in that order; junction bases with no gene match: 6. Germline CDR1 reads KGHDR; CDR2 reads SFDVKD. The CDR3 is CATSDSPGTGPYNEQFF. The DNA of the CDR3 is TGTGCCACCAGTGATTCCCCCGGGACAGGGCCCTACAATGAGCAGTTCTTC.

This sequence joins TRBV10-2 and TRBJ2-1, with TRBD2 matching over 15 bases. The V segment lost 6 bases and the J segment 6 bases; nucleotides outside the gene matches: 3. This CDR3 comprises 15 residues. The V gene's germline CDR1 is WSHSY and CDR2 SAAADI. This CDR3 is CASRGTSGGLNEQFF. Written as DNA, the CDR3 is TGCGCCAGCAGAGGGACTAGCGGGGGGCTCAATGAGCAGTTCTTC.

This clone has only one observation. The gene calls are TRBV7-8 and TRBJ2-2; TRBD2 might be the D (6 bases). Trimming removed 1 base from V and 8 bases from J, with 11 bases in between. This CDR3 is 14 amino acids long. The V gene's germline CDR1 is SGHVS and CDR2 FQNEAQ. CDR3 coding DNA: TGTGCCAGCAGCTTAGGGAGGGAGGCGGGGGAGCTGTTTTTT. Translating gives CASSLGREAGELFF.

CDR3 protein: CASSQDLAGVDSGELFF. DNA of the CDR3: TGTGCCAGCAGCCAAGATTTGGCAGGGGTGGATTCCGGGGAGCTGTTTTTT. This sequence joins TRBV4-2 and TRBJ2-2, with D perhaps matching TRBD1 (6 bases). V was pared by 0 bases and J by 6 bases, with 17 bases between. The CDR3 runs to 17 residues. The germline gives CDR1 LGHNA, CDR2 YNFKEQ.

The gene calls are TRBV18 and TRBJ1-1; 9 nucleotides align to TRBD1. This CDR3 spans 17 amino acids. The germline CDR1 and CDR2 sequences are KGHSH and LQKENI. The V segment lost 3 bases and the J segment 1 base; nucleotides outside the gene matches: 9. The CDR3 region has the DNA TGTGCCAGCTCACCCCTTTTACAGGGGGCTCAGAACACTGAAGCTTTCTTT. Encoded protein: CASSPLLQGAQNTEAFF.